A selection of T cell receptor beta chains follows, all from one sample in a study of T cell repertoires in cytomegalovirus infection. TCRdb fed the reads into MiXCR, producing one record per CDR3 protein. The sample lists some 400,000 distinct CDR3 sequences; 15% to 20% were seen once. Specimen: PBMCs. The source of these receptors is a human donor in good health (CMV status not recorded). Some clones in this sample may be carry-over from other donors' samples. CDR3s include the opening cysteine and the closing phenylalanine or tryptophan. A D gene is named only where the DNA matches it firmly. Clone size is given for some rows only: seen once, a few or many times, or a class if the clone is expanded.

cdr3_length,j_call,d_call,clone_size,v_call,cdr3_nt,cdr3_aa
16,TRBJ2-4,-,-,TRBV27,TGTGCCAGCAGTTTCTACCCTGACAGGATCAAAAACATTCAGTACTTC,CASSFYPDRIKNIQYF
15,TRBJ2-2,TRBD1,-,TRBV20-1,TGCAGTGCTAAACCGGGACAGATAAACACCGGGGAGCTGTTTTTT,CSAKPGQINTGELFF
13,TRBJ2-5,-,few,TRBV28,TGTGCCAGCAGGGGGCCTGGCGGAGAGACCCAGTACTTC,CASRGPGGETQYF
17,TRBJ1-6,-,-,TRBV6-8,TGTGCCAGCAGTTACTCAGCCCACAGGGTTAATAATTCACCCCTCCACTTT,CASSYSAHRVNNSPLHF
13,TRBJ2-5,-,many,TRBV7-9,TGTGCCAGCACCCTCCTAGGCTCAGAGACCCAGTACTTC,CASTLLGSETQYF
14,TRBJ2-3,TRBD1,many,TRBV7-2,TGTGCCAGCAGCATCCAGGGGGCTGTGGATACGCAGTATTTT,CASSIQGAVDTQYF
13,TRBJ1-3,-,few,TRBV15,TGTGCCACCTCTACAGAATCTGGAAACACCATATATTTT,CATSTESGNTIYF
14,TRBJ2-3,TRBD2,many,TRBV7-9,TGTGCCAGCTCGGGGAGGGCCTGGACAGATACGCAGTATTTT,CASSGRAWTDTQYF
19,TRBJ2-1,TRBD2,many,TRBV19,TGTGCCAGTAGTATTCTAGGACTAGCGGCCTGGCGCTCCTACAATGAGCAGTTCTTC,CASSILGLAAWRSYNEQFF
14,TRBJ2-2,-,-,TRBV18,TGTGCCAGCTCACCTACTCTTGAGCCCGGGGAGCTGTTTTTT,CASSPTLEPGELFF
17,TRBJ2-7,-,many,TRBV7-2,TGTGCCAGCAGCTCCTCCGGTCGGGACAAAAACCTCTACGAGCAGTACTTC,CASSSSGRDKNLYEQYF
14,TRBJ2-1,-,many,TRBV12-3/TRBV12-4,TGTGCCAGCAGTTTCGGGGTTGTGGACAATGAGCAGTTCTTC,CASSFGVVDNEQFF
13,TRBJ1-2,-,few,TRBV28,TGTGCCAGCAAGGTTGAAGCCTGGGATGGCTACACCTTC,CASKVEAWDGYTF
14,TRBJ1-1,-,many,TRBV5-5,TGTGCCAGCAGCCTTTGGGGTGGGAACACTGAAGCTTTCTTT,CASSLWGGNTEAFF
17,TRBJ1-2,-,many,TRBV7-9,TGTGCCAGCAGCTTACCCCCTCTCGCGGAGTCGGGCTATGGCTACACCTTC,CASSLPPLAESGYGYTF
15,TRBJ2-7,-,many,TRBV7-2,TGTGCCAGCAGCCTTGTTCGGGGCGATTTCTACGAGCAGTACTTC,CASSLVRGDFYEQYF
14,TRBJ1-5,-,-,TRBV4-1,TGCGCCAGCAGCCAAGCAGGGAACAATCAGCCCCAGCATTTT,CASSQAGNNQPQHF
17,TRBJ2-3,TRBD2,many,TRBV7-2,TGTGCCAGCAGCCCGCGACGGCGGGAGTGGGGCACAGATACGCAGTATTTT,CASSPRRREWGTDTQYF
13,TRBJ2-1,-,many,TRBV7-9,TGTGCCAGCAGCTTCGGACTGGCCAATGAGCAGTTCTTC,CASSFGLANEQFF
15,TRBJ1-4,TRBD1,-,TRBV4-1,TGCGCCAGCAGCCAGGGGGACAGGGAAGGTGAAAAACTGTTTTTT,CASSQGDREGEKLFF
14,TRBJ1-1,-,-,TRBV20-1,TGCAGTGCTAGACCGCACGGGCGTCGCACTGAAGCTTTCTTT,CSARPHGRRTEAFF
12,TRBJ2-3,-,few,TRBV12-3/TRBV12-4,TGTGCCAGCAGACAAAACGGAGATACGCAGTATTTT,CASRQNGDTQYF